This entry lists 14 T cell receptor beta chains sequenced from one sample in a study of T cells in Graves' hyperthyroidism and ophthalmopathy. Amplified regions were TCR beta CDR3 sequences from RNA transcripts. Primed by the HTBI set, a first-round RT-PCR was run on the TCR CDR3. TCRdb reanalysed the multiplex PCR reads using MiXCR and keeps one entry per CDR3 protein. The table includes some 500,000 distinct CDR3 sequences, around 22% detected once. The sample consisted of blood. The receptors come from a woman aged 25 to 39 with Graves' ophthalmopathy.

This clonotype was counted between two and nine times. The chain couples TRBV6-1 to TRBJ2-7, with 8 bases identical to TRBD2. Germline lookup yields CDR1 MNHNS and CDR2 SASEGT. Trimming cost V 0 bases and J 3 bases; bases outside gene matches: 10. This CDR3 is built from 17 residues. CDR3 loop: CASSEAVGVAGRYEQYF. As DNA, the CDR3 is TGTGCCAGCAGTGAAGCGGTAGGAGTAGCGGGGCGCTACGAGCAGTACTTC.

In the case of this clonotype: With a much larger clone just one base away, this may be a read error. The chain carries TRBV2 and TRBJ2-7; D not resolved. The V gene's germline CDR1 is SNHLY and CDR2 FYNNEI. The germline V and J ends were trimmed by 8 bases and 6 bases, with 11 bases remaining between them. The CDR3 sequence is 11 residues long. The CDR3 nucleotides are TGTGCCAGCGCGCCCACCTGCGAGCAGTACTTC. Translation: CASAPTCEQYF. Full variable domain (rest looked up from reference TRBV2 and TRBJ2-7): EPEVTQTPSHQVTQMGQEVILRCVPISNHLYFYWYRQILGQKVEFLVSFYNNEISEKSEIFDDQFSVERPDGSNFTLKIRSTKLEDSAMYFCASAPTCEQYFGPGTRLTVT.

The chain carries TRBV28 and TRBJ2-2, with 8 bases aligning to TRBD1. Germline V gene sequence: CDR1 MDHEN, CDR2 SYDVKM. Trimming removed 7 bases from V and 12 bases from J; junction bases left unmatched: 16. The CDR3 extends over 15 amino acids. The CDR3 spells CASTINGQGLPQLFF. In DNA form, the CDR3 reads TGTGCCAGCACCATCAACGGACAGGGTCTTCCCCAGCTGTTTTTT. Full variable domain (rest looked up from reference TRBV28 and TRBJ2-2): DVKVTQSSRYLVKRTGEKVFLECVQDMDHENMFWYRQDPGLGLRLIYFSYDVKMKEKGDIPEGYSVSREKKERFSLILESASTNQTSMYLCASTINGQGLPQLFFGEGSRLTVL.

The rearrangement uses TRBV20-1 and TRBJ2-7, with D perhaps matching TRBD1 (5 bases). The CDR3 has 15 amino acids. Looked up from germline, CDR1 is DFQATT and CDR2 is SNEGSKA (reference sequence). V was clipped by 1 base and J by 7 bases, with 20 bases between them. DNA for the CDR3: TGCAGTGCTAGAGGCGACAAAGGGGCTCCGAGGGAGCAGTACTTC. Translation: CSARGDKGAPREQYF.

This clonotype was detected a few times. The genes are TRBV29-1 and TRBJ2-2; 9 bases map to TRBD1. In germline, CDR1 is SQVTM, CDR2 ANQGSEA. Trimming removed 7 bases from V and 4 bases from J; junction bases left unmatched: 4. The CDR3 is 13 amino acids. CDR3 protein: CSGRGQGTGELFF. CDR3 in DNA: TGCAGCGGACGGGGACAGGGCACCGGGGAGCTGTTTTTT.

As for this clonotype: One base away lies a much larger clone, so this may be a sequencing read error. The chain combines TRBV2 with TRBJ2-5, with D perhaps being TRBD1 or TRBD2 (5 bases each). This CDR3 is 12 amino acids long. CDR1 is SNHLY, CDR2 FYNNEI, per germline. CDR3 bases: TGTGCCCGCAGCGGACAAGAAGAGACCCAGTACTTC. Its translation: CARSGQEETQYF.

This clonotype was observed many times. Given a much more abundant clone one base away, this may be a read error. The chain combines TRBV6-4 with TRBJ2-6; D possibly corresponds to TRBD1 (5 bases). The CDR3 contains 15 residues. Germline V gives CDR1 MRHNA, CDR2 SNTAGT. V was cut by 0 bases and J by 4 bases, with 7 bases left in between. CDR3 coding DNA: TGTGCCAGCAGTGACTCGGCAGGGGGGGCCAACGTCCTGACTTTC. This encodes CASSDSAGGANVLTF.

In its sample, this clonotype was seen many times. This chain links TRBV20-1 with TRBJ2-7; the D gene could be TRBD1 or TRBD2 (5 bases each). The CDR3 is made up of 14 amino acids. The germline V and J ends were trimmed by 3 bases and 0 bases, with 12 bases remaining between them. The germline gives CDR1 DFQATT, CDR2 SNEGSKA (reference sequence). The CDR3 loop is CSASTGTRSYEQYF. The CDR3 DNA follows: TGCAGTGCTAGTACCGGGACCCGCTCCTACGAGCAGTACTTC.

This clonotype was counted at least ten times. The rearrangement joins TRBV10-3 to TRBJ2-7; D might be TRBD2 (5 bases). Trimming shortened V by 3 bases and J by 2 bases, and 17 bases separated the two germline ends. Germline CDR1 is ENHRY and CDR2 is SYGVKD. The CDR3 runs 16 residues. The CDR3 DNA reads TGTGCCATCAGTGACCTGAAGACGGGATCCACCTACGAGCAGTACTTC. Its translation: CAISDLKTGSTYEQYF.

This clonotype appeared many times. This chain connects TRBV6-1 to TRBJ2-7; D unresolved. The CDR3 length is 13 residues. Germline values: CDR1 MNHNS, CDR2 SASEGT. Trimming removed 1 base from V and 3 bases from J, with 7 bases in between. The CDR3 coding sequence is TGTGCCAGCAGTGAAGGGCACAACTACGAGCAGTACTTC. This encodes CASSEGHNYEQYF.

Many counts were recorded for this clonotype. This sequence joins TRBV27 and TRBJ1-1; TRBD1 matches at 8 bases. V lost 4 bases and J lost 4; bases outside the gene matches: 11. CDR1 MNHEY and CDR2 SMNVEV come from the germline V gene (reference sequence). This CDR3 is built from 16 residues. The CDR3 region has the DNA TGTGCCAGCAGTTCTGACCGAGGACAGGGCGTCACTGAAGCTTTCTTT. It is translated as CASSSDRGQGVTEAFF.

This clonotype was recorded many times. The rearrangement links TRBV10-3 to TRBJ2-5; TRBD2 matches 11 bases. CDR3 length equals 15 residues. Germline-derived CDR1 and CDR2 are ENHRY and SYGVKD. After removal of 6 bases from V and 2 bases from J, the junction contained 5 bases not matched to a gene. CDR3 sequence reads: CAISATSGVQETQYF. The CDR3 coding sequence is TGTGCCATCAGCGCGACTAGCGGGGTGCAAGAGACCCAGTACTTC.

The chain links TRBV11-1 to TRBJ1-5, with 10 bases identical to TRBD1. The ends lost 3 bases at V and 2 bases at J; junction bases unmatched: 7. CDR1 SGHAT and CDR2 FQDESV come from the germline V gene (reference sequence). This CDR3 comprises 17 residues. This chain's CDR3 is CASSLRKGTGGNQPQHF. The CDR3 DNA follows: TGTGCCAGCAGCTTGCGGAAGGGGACAGGGGGCAATCAGCCCCAGCATTTT. The variable domain in full, completed from reference TRBV11-1 and TRBJ1-5, reads EAEVAQSPRYKITEKSQAVAFWCDPISGHATLYWYRQILGQGPELLVQFQDESVVDDSQLPKDRFSAERLKGVDSTLKIQPAELGDSAMYLCASSLRKGTGGNQPQHFGDGTRLSIL.

Many counts were recorded for this clonotype. V and J are TRBV7-8 and TRBJ2-2; D gene uncertain. Trimming removed 5 bases at V and 0 bases at J, with 16 bases between. Looked up from germline, CDR1 is SGHVS and CDR2 is FQNEAQ. The CDR3 runs to 17 residues. The DNA for the CDR3 is TGTGCCAGCAGCCTGCGGACCCTAGGACCGAACACCGGGGAGCTGTTTTTT. Translating it yields CASSLRTLGPNTGELFF.